What follows are 17 T cell receptor beta chains derived from one specimen sequenced in a study of CD8 T cells in Susac syndrome. RNA was extracted with the RNeasy kit, and a quantity of about 0.45 to 1 ug was reverse transcribed using random hexamers. TCRdb re-called the immunoSEQ multiplex PCR reads through MiXCR, storing one row per CDR3 protein. The data contain approximately 150,000 distinct CDR3 sequences, approximately 96% of them seen just once; the ten biggest clones take up approximately 0.08%. Specimen: CD4+ T cells from PBMCs. These receptors all come from a human donor with Susac syndrome.

The CDR3 reads CSATTGGTYEQYF. The CDR3 DNA sequence: TGCAGCGCCACGACAGGGGGGACATACGAGCAGTACTTC. The chain is built from TRBV29-1 and TRBJ2-7; 9 positions agree with TRBD1. The CDR3 sequence is 13 residues long. The V and J ends lost 7 bases and 4 bases, in that order; junction bases with no gene match: 8. Germline V gives CDR1 SQVTM, CDR2 ANQGSEA.

This chain joins TRBV10-2 and TRBJ2-6; 7 bases are shared with TRBD1. This CDR3 region has 18 residues. Germline V CDR1 and CDR2: WSHSY, SAAADI. The junction had 10 bases not matched to a gene; V was cut back by 3 bases and J by 2 bases. As DNA, the CDR3 is TGCGCCAGCAGTGAAGGGGGCGGCCTAACTCCTGGGGCCAACGTCCTGACTTTC. This encodes CASSEGGGLTPGANVLTF.

J is TRBJ1-3 and V is TRBV15, with D perhaps matching TRBD1 (5 bases). V lost 2 bases, J lost 0 bases, and 14 bases lay in between. The germline V gene encodes CDR1 LNHNV and CDR2 YYDKDF (reference sequence). CDR3 length: 17 residues. In DNA, the CDR3 is TGTGCCACCAGCAGACGTAGGGGCACTAGCTCTGGAAACACCATATATTTT. Translated, it gives CATSRRRGTSSGNTIYF.

This chain links TRBV3-1 with TRBJ2-5, with unresolved D. The V and J ends lost 2 bases and 2 bases respectively, with 9 bases between them. CDR3 size: 14 residues. Germline V lookup: CDR1 LGHDT, CDR2 YNNKEL (reference sequence). The CDR3 is CASSQSNRQETQYF. In DNA form, the CDR3 reads TGTGCCAGCAGCCAATCGAACAGACAAGAGACCCAGTACTTC.

This chain uses TRBV20-1 with TRBJ2-7; the D is unclear. Germline CDR1 is DFQATT and CDR2 is SNEGSKA (reference sequence). V shed 5 bases and J shed 4 bases, with 15 bases lying between them. This CDR3 has 13 amino acids. The chain's CDR3 is CSAPVPTSYEQYF. The DNA for the CDR3 is TGCAGTGCTCCGGTCCCTACCTCGTACGAGCAGTACTTC.

The chain joins TRBV20-1 to TRBJ2-1; tentatively, D is TRBD1 or TRBD2 (6 bases each). The CDR3 has 15 amino acids. CDR1 DFQATT and CDR2 SNEGSKA come from the germline V gene (reference sequence). The germline V and J ends were trimmed by 6 bases and 9 bases, with 24 bases remaining between them. The CDR3 protein is CSAPRGRGTGGEQFF. CDR3 nucleotide sequence: TGCAGTGCCCCTAGAGGTAGGGGGACCGGGGGTGAGCAGTTCTTC.

The chain recombines TRBV3-1 with TRBJ1-2; D unresolved. The V end was cut by 8 bases, the J end by 4 bases, with 11 bases between. The CDR3 covers 12 residues. The germline gives CDR1 LGHDT, CDR2 YNNKEL (reference sequence). CDR3: CASYTVGYGYTF. Here the CDR3 DNA reads TGTGCCAGCTATACGGTGGGCTATGGCTACACCTTC.

The gene calls are TRBV5-1 and TRBJ2-5; D tentatively reads TRBD1 or TRBD2 (5 bases each). In germline, CDR1 is SGHRS, CDR2 YFSETQ. The V end was cut by 0 bases, the J end by 3 bases, with 9 bases between. The CDR3 sequence is 14 residues long. Here the CDR3 reads CASSLAGTEETQYF. In DNA, the CDR3 is TGCGCCAGCAGCTTGGCCGGGACGGAAGAGACCCAGTACTTC.

This chain links TRBV28 with TRBJ2-7; D is possibly TRBD2 (6 bases). Germline V CDR1 and CDR2: MDHEN, SYDVKM. Trimming took 7 bases from V and 2 from J, leaving 18 bases between them. The length of the CDR3 is 15 residues. CDR3 amino acids: CASNEPAGQTYEQYF. The CDR3 coding sequence is TGTGCCAGCAACGAGCCCGCGGGGCAGACCTACGAGCAGTACTTC.

V usage is TRBV9 and J usage is TRBJ2-7, with D possibly called TRBD1 or TRBD2 (6 bases each). CDR3 length equals 16 residues. From germline, CDR1 is SGDLS and CDR2 YYNGEE. Trimming stripped 0 bases from V and 0 bases from J, with 13 bases between. The CDR3 nucleotides are TGTGCCAGCAGCGTAGAGGGGGGAGGCCCCTCCTACGAGCAGTACTTC. Protein sequence: CASSVEGGGPSYEQYF.

The chain combines TRBV6-2 or TRBV6-3 with TRBJ1-2; 7 nucleotides line up with TRBD1. The J segment lost 6 bases and the V segment lost 6 bases, leaving 7 bases of the junction unmatched. The CDR3 consists of 13 residues. The germline CDR1 and CDR2 sequences are MNHEY and SVGEGT. The chain's CDR3 is CASSLDRADGYTF. The CDR3 coding sequence is TGTGCCAGCAGCCTCGACAGGGCGGATGGCTACACCTTC.

The chain couples TRBV14 to TRBJ2-1; a weak D match, TRBD2 (6 bases). Trimming removed 1 base from V and 0 bases from J, with 7 bases in between. This CDR3 region has 15 residues. The germline gives CDR1 SGHDN, CDR2 FVKESK. CDR3 region: CASSQVGGSYNEQFF. CDR3 DNA sequence: TGTGCCAGCAGCCAAGTCGGGGGCTCCTACAATGAGCAGTTCTTC.

The chain couples TRBV28 to TRBJ1-2; possible D gene TRBD1, 5 bases. The ends were cut back, 7 bases at V and 2 bases at J, with 11 bases in the middle. CDR1 is MDHEN, CDR2 SYDVKM, per germline. The CDR3 totals 13 residues. For the CDR3, the DNA is TGTGCCAGCATTCGGCAGGGCAACTATGGCTACACCTTC. This translates into CASIRQGNYGYTF.

The J gene is TRBJ2-2, the V gene TRBV6-6; TRBD2 might be the D (7 bases). This CDR3 has 15 amino acids. Trimming shortened V by 0 bases and J by 7 bases, and 12 bases separated the two germline ends. Germline assignment: CDR1 MNHNY and CDR2 SVGAGI (reference sequence). CDR3 in DNA: TGTGCCAGCAGTTACTCGGGGGGGCAGGGCGGGGAGCTGTTTTTT. Amino acids: CASSYSGGQGGELFF.

In its sample, this clonotype was seen once. The J gene is TRBJ2-3, the V gene TRBV4-1, with D possibly being TRBD2 (5 bases). V gave up 3 bases and J gave up 2 bases, with 9 bases separating them. Germline CDR1 and CDR2: MGHRA and YSYEKL. CDR3 length equals 14 residues. CDR3 loop: CASSQTGSTDTQYF. Written as DNA, the CDR3 is TGCGCCAGCAGCCAGACGGGGTCCACAGATACGCAGTATTTT.

The chain carries TRBV9 and TRBJ1-2, with D uncertain. V dropped 4 bases and J dropped 4 bases, with 14 bases sitting between them. This CDR3 has 14 amino acids. Germline CDR1 SGDLS, CDR2 YYNGEE. The CDR3, as DNA: TGTGCCAGCAGCACCCGGGCGCCTAGCTATGGCTACACCTTC. It specifies CASSTRAPSYGYTF.

The chain carries TRBV20-1 and TRBJ1-5; TRBD1 agrees at 10 bases. V dropped 6 bases and J dropped 0; count of bases not matched to a gene: 2. CDR1 and CDR2 (germline): DFQATT, SNEGSKA (reference sequence). The length of the CDR3 is 14 residues. CDR3 amino acids: CSAGTGDSNQPQHF. In DNA, the CDR3 is TGCAGTGCCGGGACAGGGGATAGCAATCAGCCCCAGCATTTT.